The present TCR beta chain was sequenced within a study of T cell changes during pregnancy in multiple sclerosis. Deletions cut 5 bases from V and 3 bases from J, with 16 bases between. Looked up from germline, CDR1 is LNHDA and CDR2 is SQIVND (reference sequence). The CDR3 length is 15 residues. Only in-frame clones appear in the TCRdb table, and some are missing; sequencing was by immunoSEQ multiplex PCR. The sample has about 30,000 clones, 90% seen once. This material consisted of CD4+ T cells from peripheral blood mononuclear cells, taken in the third trimester of pregnancy. The clonotype was recovered from a female donor in good health, enrolled as a control in a pregnancy study. The chain carries TRBV19 and TRBJ1-1; D might be TRBD1 (5 bases). The CDR3 spells CASSPTRDGHTEAFF. The CDR3, as DNA: TGTGCCAGTAGTCCAACCAGGGATGGGCACACTGAAGCTTTCTTT.